The 12 T cell receptor beta chains presented below share a single source sample, sequenced in a study of Ad26.COV2.S vaccination and SARS-CoV-2 variants. Measured with immunoSEQ multiplex PCR; TCRdb has only the in-frame clones, and not every one. Here the sample spans about 350,000 clones, about 92% being singletons. Sequenced here: peripheral blood, sampled after recovery from COVID-19. All receptors come from a human donor who had recovered from COVID-19.

In DNA, the CDR3 is TGTGCCATCACGAGGGACGTCAATCAGCCCCAGCATTTT. Residues: CAITRDVNQPQHF. The chain joins TRBV10-3 to TRBJ1-5, with D perhaps TRBD1 (5 bases). The CDR3 runs 13 residues. The germline gives CDR1 ENHRY, CDR2 SYGVKD. Trimming cost V 7 bases and J 3 bases, with 10 bases left between them.

The genes are TRBV9 and TRBJ2-7, with TRBD2 matching 7 bases. CDR3 size: 14 residues. V shed 0 bases, J shed 5 bases, and the junction held 5 bases outside the gene matches. The V gene's germline CDR1 is SGDLS and CDR2 YYNGEE. CDR3 sequence reads: CASSVAGGNHEQYF. Here the CDR3 DNA reads TGTGCCAGCAGCGTAGCGGGGGGAAACCACGAGCAGTACTTC.

The CDR3 DNA is TGTGCCAGCTCACAGGGGTTCCCAGATACGCAGTATTTT. This codes for CASSQGFPDTQYF. The rearrangement uses TRBV18 and TRBJ2-3, with D perhaps matching TRBD1 (5 bases). V was trimmed by 4 bases and J by 4 bases, leaving 9 bases between them. The CDR3 sequence is 13 residues long. Germline-derived CDR1 and CDR2 are KGHSH and LQKENI.

V is TRBV24-1 and J is TRBJ2-2; D is perhaps TRBD1 (6 bases). Germline values: CDR1 KGHDR, CDR2 SFDVKD. Trimming pared 5 bases from V and 4 bases from J, leaving 13 bases between. The CDR3 contains 15 residues. The CDR3, as DNA: TGTGCCACCAGTGCAGAGGACAGAGGCACCGGGGAGCTGTTTTTT. Encoded protein: CATSAEDRGTGELFF.

CDR3: CASSLGGAAGTNYGYTF. In DNA, the CDR3 is TGTGCCAGCAGCTTGGGAGGGGCGGCTGGTACTAACTATGGCTACACCTTC. V and J are TRBV11-2 and TRBJ1-2; maybe TRBD1 (5 bases). Trimming left V 3 bases short and J 0 bases short, with 17 bases between. This CDR3 is 17 amino acids long. Germline CDR1 SGHAT, CDR2 FQNNGV.

This chain connects TRBV27 to TRBJ1-1; 8 bases line up with TRBD1. Germline V gene data show CDR1 as MNHEY and CDR2 as SMNVEV (reference sequence). CDR3 length: 14 amino acids. V lost 0 bases to trimming and J lost 4 bases; unmatched junction nucleotides: 1. This CDR3 is CASSLSQGGTEAFF. The CDR3 DNA reads as TGTGCCAGCAGTTTATCACAGGGGGGCACTGAAGCTTTCTTT.

The V and J genes are TRBV5-1 and TRBJ1-1, with 11 bases aligning to TRBD1. With 2 bases clipped from V and 7 bases from J, the junction kept 10 bases outside the gene matches. Germline CDR1 and CDR2: SGHRS and YFSETQ. This CDR3 comprises 16 residues. Written as DNA, the CDR3 is TGCGCCAGCAGCTTATTCGGGACAGGGGGGATTAGTGAAGCTTTCTTT. This translates into CASSLFGTGGISEAFF.

This clone is a singleton in its sample. V is TRBV19 and J is TRBJ1-2; D is possibly TRBD1 (5 bases). V lost 5 bases to trimming and J lost 6 bases, with 22 bases between them. The CDR3 consists of 16 residues. From germline, CDR1 is LNHDA and CDR2 SQIVND (reference sequence). The CDR3 region is CASSVISGRSADGYTF. CDR3 sequence (DNA): TGTGCCAGTAGTGTCATTTCAGGGAGGTCAGCGGATGGCTACACCTTC.

The genes are TRBV28 and TRBJ2-7; 7 nucleotides agree with TRBD1. CDR1 is MDHEN, CDR2 SYDVKM, per germline. The CDR3 sequence is 15 residues long. The V and J ends lost 5 bases and 2 bases, in that order; junction bases with no gene match: 9. CDR3 region: CASSAAGQGAYEQYF. The CDR3 coding sequence is TGTGCCAGCAGTGCCGCTGGGCAGGGGGCCTACGAGCAGTACTTC.

The V call is TRBV23-1, the J call TRBJ1-3, with a weak D call TRBD1 (5 bases). TRBV23-1 is treated as an ORF (open reading frame) with a function not yet certain. This CDR3 comprises 17 residues. V lost 1 base to trimming and J lost 15 bases, with 28 bases between them. The CDR3 is CASSQFKGFPPLETPYF. CDR3 in DNA: TGCGCCAGCAGTCAATTTAAGGGGTTTCCCCCTCTGGAAACACCATATTTT.

This rearrangement joins TRBV7-9 to TRBJ2-7; D is perhaps TRBD1 (6 bases). Per the germline V gene, CDR1 is SEHNR and CDR2 is FQNEAQ (reference sequence). V gave up 5 bases and J gave up 0 bases, with 11 bases separating them. This CDR3 contains 14 residues. CDR3 in DNA: TGTGCCAGCAGCCTTAGGGACACCTCCTACGAGCAGTACTTC. Translated, it gives CASSLRDTSYEQYF.

The chain couples TRBV5-6 to TRBJ2-7, with 7 bases that match TRBD1. CDR3 length: 16 amino acids. With V trimmed by 1 base and J by 9 bases, 16 bases remained unmatched. Germline CDR1 SGHDT, CDR2 YYEEEE. The CDR3 sequence: CASSLPGQWRSTAQYF. In DNA, the CDR3 is TGTGCCAGCAGCTTGCCGGGACAGTGGAGGAGTACAGCGCAGTACTTC.